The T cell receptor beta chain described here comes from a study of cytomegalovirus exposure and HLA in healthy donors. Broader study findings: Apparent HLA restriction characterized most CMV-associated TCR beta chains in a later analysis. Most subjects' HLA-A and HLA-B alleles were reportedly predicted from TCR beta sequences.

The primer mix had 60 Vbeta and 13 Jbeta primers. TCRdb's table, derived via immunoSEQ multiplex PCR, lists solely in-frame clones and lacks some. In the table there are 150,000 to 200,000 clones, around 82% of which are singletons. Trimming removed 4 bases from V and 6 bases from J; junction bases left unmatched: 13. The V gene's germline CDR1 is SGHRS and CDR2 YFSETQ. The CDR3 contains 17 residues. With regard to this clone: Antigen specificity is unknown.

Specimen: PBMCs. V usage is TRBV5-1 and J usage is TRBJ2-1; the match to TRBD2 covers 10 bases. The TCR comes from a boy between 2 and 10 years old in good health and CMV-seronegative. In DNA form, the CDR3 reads TGCGCCAGCAGCACCCCGGGACTAGCGTTTTTGAGCAATGAGCAGTTCTTC. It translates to CASSTPGLAFLSNEQFF.